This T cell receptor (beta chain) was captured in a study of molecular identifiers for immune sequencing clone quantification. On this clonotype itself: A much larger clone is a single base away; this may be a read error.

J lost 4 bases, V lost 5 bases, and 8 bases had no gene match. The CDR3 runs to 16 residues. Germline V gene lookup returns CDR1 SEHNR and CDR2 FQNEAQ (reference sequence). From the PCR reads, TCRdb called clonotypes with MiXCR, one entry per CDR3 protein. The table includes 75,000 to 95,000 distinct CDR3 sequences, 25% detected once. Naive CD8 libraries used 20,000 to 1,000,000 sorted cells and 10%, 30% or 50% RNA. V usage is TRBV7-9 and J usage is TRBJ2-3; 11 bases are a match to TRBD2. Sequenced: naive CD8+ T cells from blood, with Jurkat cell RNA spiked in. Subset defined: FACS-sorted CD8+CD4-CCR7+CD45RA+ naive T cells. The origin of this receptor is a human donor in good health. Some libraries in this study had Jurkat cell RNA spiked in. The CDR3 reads CASSLGLAVPPDTQYF. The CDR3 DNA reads TGTGCCAGCAGCCTGGGACTAGCGGTACCCCCAGATACGCAGTATTTT.